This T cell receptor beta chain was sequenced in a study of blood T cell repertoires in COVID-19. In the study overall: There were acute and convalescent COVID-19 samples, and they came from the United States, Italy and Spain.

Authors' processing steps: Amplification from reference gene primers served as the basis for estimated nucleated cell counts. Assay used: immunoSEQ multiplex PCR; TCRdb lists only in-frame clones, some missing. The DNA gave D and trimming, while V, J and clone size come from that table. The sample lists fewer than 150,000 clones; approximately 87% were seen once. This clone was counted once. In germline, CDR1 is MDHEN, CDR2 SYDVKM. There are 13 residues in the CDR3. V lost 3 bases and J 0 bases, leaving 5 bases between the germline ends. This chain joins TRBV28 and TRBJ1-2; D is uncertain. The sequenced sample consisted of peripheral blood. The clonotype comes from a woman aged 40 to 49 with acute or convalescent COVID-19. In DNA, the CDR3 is TGTGCCAGCAGTTTTCGGGCTAACTATGGCTACACCTTC. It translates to CASSFRANYGYTF.